The rows below give T cell receptor beta chains drawn from one sample of a study of shared clonotypes between healthy human individuals. Clones were read by immunoSEQ multiplex PCR, and TCRdb kept only the in-frame ones, dropping some. The sample holds about 2.1 million clones, approximately 92% seen once. Material: naive CD8+ T cells from PBMCs. Receptor source: a man aged 18-30 years in good health. Some clones in this sample may be carry-over from other donors' samples. Both conserved end residues are part of each CDR3. A D gene is named only where the DNA matches it firmly. Only part of the rows carry a size: once, few, many, or a class if the clone is expanded.

size: .
D: TRBD2
J: TRBJ2-2
V: TRBV15
DNA: TGTGCCACCAGCAGACTAGCGGGGTTGAACACCGGGGAGCTGTTTTTT
CDR3: CATSRLAGLNTGELFF

size: .
D: TRBD2
J: TRBJ2-3
V: TRBV7-9
DNA: TGTGCCAGCAGCCCAGCTAGCGGGAGGGCCCGGGATACGCAGTATTTT
CDR3: CASSPASGRARDTQYF

size: .
D: TRBD1
J: TRBJ1-4
V: TRBV7-3
DNA: TGTGCCAGCAGCCCTCGACAGGGGGCGCGGGAAAATGAAAAACTGTTTTTT
CDR3: CASSPRQGARENEKLFF

size: .
D: TRBD2
J: TRBJ2-3
V: TRBV14
DNA: TGTGCCAGCAGCCAAGTAGAAGGACTAGCGGGTACTAGTACGCAGTATTTT
CDR3: CASSQVEGLAGTSTQYF

size: .
D: TRBD2
J: TRBJ2-3
V: TRBV13
DNA: TGTGCCAGCAGCGCGCGACTAGCGGGAGGGCCGTTTACTCCAGATACGCAGTATTTT
CDR3: CASSARLAGGPFTPDTQYF

size: .
D: .
J: TRBJ2-5
V: TRBV4-1
DNA: TGCGCCAGCGGGATAGTAGGGCAAGAGACCCAGTACTTC
CDR3: CASGIVGQETQYF

size: .
D: .
J: TRBJ2-2
V: TRBV5-4
DNA: TGTGCCAGCAGCCCGAGAGGACGAACCGGGGAGCTGTTTTTT
CDR3: CASSPRGRTGELFF

size: .
D: TRBD2
J: TRBJ2-7
V: TRBV9
DNA: TGTGCCAGCAGCGTAGTCCCAGCGGGAGTGCACGAGCAGTACTTC
CDR3: CASSVVPAGVHEQYF

size: .
D: .
J: TRBJ1-2
V: TRBV27
DNA: TGTGCCAGCAGTCCGGACAGCTTCAACTATGGCTACACCTTC
CDR3: CASSPDSFNYGYTF

size: .
D: .
J: TRBJ1-5
V: TRBV6-5
DNA: TGTGCCAGCAGTTACCGTGCATTTAGCAATCAGCCCCAGCATTTT
CDR3: CASSYRAFSNQPQHF

size: .
D: TRBD1
J: TRBJ1-4
V: TRBV9
DNA: TGTGCCAGCAGCGTAGCTGGGACAGGGGGGCAAGAACTGTTTTTT
CDR3: CASSVAGTGGQELFF

size: once
D: TRBD2
J: TRBJ2-7
V: TRBV7-9
DNA: TGTGCCAGCAGCTTATTGGTCGGGACTAGCAACGAGCAGTACTTC
CDR3: CASSLLVGTSNEQYF

size: .
D: TRBD1
J: TRBJ1-2
V: TRBV7-9
DNA: TGTGCCAGCAGCTTGCCCGGACAGGGCCGGGGCTACACCTTC
CDR3: CASSLPGQGRGYTF